This TCR beta chain is from a study of cytomegalovirus exposure and HLA in healthy donors. Overall study context: Membership in the Caucasian-associated ancestry cluster was found for 81% of roughly 360 genotyped donors.

The study, taken as a whole, reports: Later analysis associated a missense DCLRE1C variant with TCR beta V- and J-gene trimming. At a 0.05 false discovery rate, a later analysis found around 15,000 TCR beta sequences to be associated with HLA alleles.

Researchers ran the PCR with 60 Vbeta and 13 Jbeta primers. Method: immunoSEQ multiplex PCR; TCRdb's copy keeps in-frame clones and lacks some. The sample shows 150,000 to 200,000 clones, 80% to 90% of them seen only once. CDR3 length: 14 amino acids. The V and J ends lost 8 bases and 3 bases, in that order; junction bases with no gene match: 7. Germline V CDR1 and CDR2: MNHNS, SASEGT. As for this clone: Its matching antigen is unknown.

The genes are TRBV6-1 and TRBJ2-7; 10 bases are a match to TRBD1. The TCR sequence derives from a man younger than 30 in good health and CMV-seropositive. Specimen: PBMCs. The CDR3: CASGDRGNFYEQYF. In DNA form, the CDR3 reads TGTGCCAGCGGGGACAGGGGTAATTTCTACGAGCAGTACTTC.